The entry that follows covers one T cell receptor beta chain sequence. At one end, the junction sequence differs from germline, possibly due to a read error. Assay: immunoSEQ multiplex PCR; the TCRdb copy retains only in-frame clones and omits some. The sample has 410,000 or so clones; about 91% are singletons. The sample is drawn from a study of blood T cell repertoires in COVID-19. The germline gives CDR1 MDHEN, CDR2 SYDVKM. CDR3 length equals 15 residues. The sample was peripheral blood. The rearrangement uses TRBV28 and TRBJ1-1; D unclear. The receptor was isolated from a woman between 40 and 55 years old with COVID-19, enrolled during active disease. The CDR3 DNA sequence: TGTGCCAGCAGTTTTGTTGGGCAGCTGAACGCTGAAGCTTTCTTT. The encoded protein is CASSFVGQLNAEAFF.